The clone carrying this TCR beta chain was seen a few times. What it recognizes is unknown. This specimen comes from a study of read filtering for tumor transcriptome and immune sequencing. Looking at the study overall: After DNase treatment, RNA was made into whole-transcriptome libraries.

General study results and limits: RNA-seq captured clonotypes less deeply and reliably than IR-seq. Sorted CD138-negative bone marrow cells were not purified T cells. Dropping single-read clonotypes raised IR-seq and RNA-seq shared-clonotype correlation.

The CDR3 sequence is 18 residues long. The ends were cut back, 4 bases at V and 1 base at J, with 17 bases in the middle. Per germline, CDR1 SGHVS and CDR2 FQNEAQ. Molecular barcoded adaptors covering alpha/delta and beta/gamma chains were used on approximately 400 ng RNA. TCRdb reanalysed the reads using MiXCR and keeps one entry per CDR3 protein. The profile shows about 60,000 distinct CDR3 sequences, roughly 14% of them singletons. What was sequenced was a population of CD138-negative cells sorted from bone marrow. The chain combines TRBV7-8 with TRBJ2-6; perhaps TRBD1 as D (7 bases). This receptor was identified in a donor aged 40 or over with multiple myeloma. Here the CDR3 reads CASSYQRRGLSGANVLTF. In nucleotides, the CDR3 is TGTGCCAGCAGCTATCAAAGGAGGGGGCTGTCTGGGGCCAACGTCCTGACTTTC.